These 10 T cell receptor beta chains were sequenced from one sample in a study of blood T cell repertoires in COVID-19. Sequenced by immunoSEQ multiplex PCR; TCRdb stores in-frame clones only, minus some. The table includes about 480,000 clones, 89% detected once. The specimen sequenced was peripheral blood. The source of these receptors is a man in his late teens or twenties with COVID-19, enrolled during active disease.

This clone showed up just a few times. The chain is built from TRBV28 and TRBJ1-3; D not resolved. The CDR3 runs 15 residues. Germline-derived CDR1 and CDR2 are MDHEN and SYDVKM. The V end lost 2 bases, the J end lost 2 bases, and 10 bases lay between the germline ends. Here the CDR3 reads CASSLARITGNTIYF. The CDR3 DNA reads TGTGCCAGCAGTTTAGCCAGAATAACTGGAAACACCATATATTTT.

This clone was detected only once. This sequence joins TRBV29-1 and TRBJ1-2; 8 positions agree with TRBD1. V lost 0 bases to trimming and J lost 6 bases; unmatched junction nucleotides: 6. Germline CDR1 reads SQVTM; CDR2 reads ANQGSEA. CDR3 length: 14 residues. CDR3 nucleotides: TGCAGCGTTGAAGATCTGGACAGGGCGGATGGCTACACCTTC. Translated, it gives CSVEDLDRADGYTF.

The chain recombines TRBV18 with TRBJ1-2; 8 bases agree with TRBD1. Germline assignment: CDR1 KGHSH and CDR2 LQKENI. The CDR3 length is 14 residues. With V trimmed by 3 bases and J by 8 bases, 8 bases remained unmatched. In DNA form, the CDR3 reads TGTGCCAGCTCACCTGGCCAGGGGGCAGAGGGCTACACCTTC. Protein sequence: CASSPGQGAEGYTF. The full variable domain, rest sourced from reference TRBV18 and TRBJ1-2, is NAGVMQNPRHLVRRRGQEARLRCSPMKGHSHVYWYRQLPEEGLKFMVYLQKENIIDESGMPKERFSAEFPKEGPSILRIQQVVRGDSAAYFCASSPGQGAEGYTFGSGTRLTVV.

The DNA of the CDR3 is TGTGCCAGCAGCCAAGATGTGCGGCCGGGTGAAAAACTGTTTTTT. Protein product: CASSQDVRPGEKLFF. This chain links TRBV3-1 (or the pseudogene TRBV3-2) with TRBJ1-4; D is uncertain. The CDR3 covers 15 residues. Trimming left V 0 bases short and J 7 bases short, with 12 bases between. Germline V lookup: CDR1 LGHDT, CDR2 YNNKEL (reference sequence).

This clone was observed a single time. V gene TRBV6-6 combines with J gene TRBJ2-3; 10 bases agree with TRBD2. The CDR3 is 14 amino acids. The germline CDR1 and CDR2 sequences are MNHNY and SVGAGI (reference sequence). The J segment lost 5 bases and the V segment lost 4 bases, leaving 3 bases of the junction unmatched. CDR3 loop: CASSLAGGVDTQYF. Here the CDR3 DNA reads TGTGCCAGCAGTTTAGCGGGGGGAGTAGATACGCAGTATTTT.

The chain uses TRBV2 and TRBJ1-4; 7 nucleotides line up with TRBD1. J lost 4 bases, V lost 7 bases, and 6 bases had no gene match. This CDR3 is built from 14 residues. Per the germline V gene, CDR1 is SNHLY and CDR2 is FYNNEI. The CDR3 sequence is CASNIRQGNEKLFF. CDR3 nucleotide sequence: TGTGCCAGCAATATACGACAGGGTAATGAAAAACTGTTTTTT.

The chain uses TRBV5-8 and TRBJ2-3; TRBD2 matches at 8 bases. The CDR3 length is 17 residues. Germline CDR1 is SGHTS and CDR2 is YDEGEE. Unmatched junction bases numbered 13, after V lost 4 bases and J lost 3 bases. In DNA form, the CDR3 reads TGTGCCAGCAGCGTGGCTATAGGATCTAGCGGGACAGATACGCAGTATTTT. Its protein product is CASSVAIGSSGTDTQYF.

The J gene is TRBJ1-5, the V gene TRBV28; 7 bases match TRBD1. Germline lookup yields CDR1 MDHEN and CDR2 SYDVKM. The CDR3 is 15 residues long. Trimming took 7 bases from V and 0 from J; bases not matched to a gene: 6. The CDR3 is CASKSTGSSNQPQHF. CDR3 in DNA: TGTGCCAGCAAATCGACAGGGAGTAGCAATCAGCCCCAGCATTTT.

The chain joins TRBV7-9 to TRBJ2-2; TRBD2 matches 11 bases. The CDR3 covers 17 residues. Per germline, CDR1 SEHNR and CDR2 FQNEAQ (reference sequence). V shed 5 bases and J 1 base; nucleotides not matched to a gene: 6. DNA for the CDR3: TGTGCCAGCAGCGCACCGGGACTAGCGGTGAACACCGGGGAGCTGTTTTTT. This codes for CASSAPGLAVNTGELFF. Full variable domain (outside the CDR3, taken from reference TRBV7-9 and TRBJ2-2): DTGVSQNPRHKITKRGQNVTFRCDPISEHNRLYWYRQTLGQGPEFLTYFQNEAQLEKSRLLSDRFSAERPKGSFSTLEIQRTEQGDSAMYLCASSAPGLAVNTGELFFGEGSRLTVL.

V gene TRBV27 combines with J gene TRBJ2-7; unclear D gene. Germline V gene sequence: CDR1 MNHEY, CDR2 SMNVEV (reference sequence). This CDR3 is 14 amino acids long. V was cut by 5 bases and J by 0 bases, with 11 bases left in between. The CDR3 nucleotides read TGTGCCAGCAGTAGAGACACGAGCTCCTACGAGCAGTACTTC. This codes for CASSRDTSSYEQYF.